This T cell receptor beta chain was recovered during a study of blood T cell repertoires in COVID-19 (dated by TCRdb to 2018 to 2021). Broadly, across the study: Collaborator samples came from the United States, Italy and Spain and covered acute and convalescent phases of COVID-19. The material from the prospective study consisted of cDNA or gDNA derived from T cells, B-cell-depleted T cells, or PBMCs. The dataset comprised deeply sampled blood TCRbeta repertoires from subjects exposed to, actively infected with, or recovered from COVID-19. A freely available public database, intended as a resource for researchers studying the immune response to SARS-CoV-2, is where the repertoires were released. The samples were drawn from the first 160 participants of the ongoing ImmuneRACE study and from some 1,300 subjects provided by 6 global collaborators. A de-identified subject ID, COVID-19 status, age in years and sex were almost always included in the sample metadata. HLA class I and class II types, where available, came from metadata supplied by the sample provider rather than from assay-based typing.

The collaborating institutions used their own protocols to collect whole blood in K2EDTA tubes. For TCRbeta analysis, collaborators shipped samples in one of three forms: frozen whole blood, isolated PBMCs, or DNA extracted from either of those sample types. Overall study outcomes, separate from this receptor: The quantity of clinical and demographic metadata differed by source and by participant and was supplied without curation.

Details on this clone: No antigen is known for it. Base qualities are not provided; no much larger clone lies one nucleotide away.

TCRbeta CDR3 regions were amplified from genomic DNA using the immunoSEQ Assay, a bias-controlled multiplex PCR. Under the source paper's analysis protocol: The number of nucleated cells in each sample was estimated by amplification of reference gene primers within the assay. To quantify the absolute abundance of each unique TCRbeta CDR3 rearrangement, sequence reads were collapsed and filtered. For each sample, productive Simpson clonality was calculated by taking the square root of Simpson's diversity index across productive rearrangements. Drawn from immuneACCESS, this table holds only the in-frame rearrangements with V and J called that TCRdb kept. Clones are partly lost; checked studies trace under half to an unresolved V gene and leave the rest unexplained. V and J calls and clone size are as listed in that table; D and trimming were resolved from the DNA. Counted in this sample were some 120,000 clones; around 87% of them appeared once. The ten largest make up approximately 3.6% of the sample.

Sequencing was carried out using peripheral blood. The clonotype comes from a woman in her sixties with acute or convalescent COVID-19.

The DNA is as follows: TGTGCCTGGAGTGCCAGGGGCAGGGGGCCGGTAGGCTACACCTTC. Protein translation: CAWSARGRGPVGYTF. This receptor chain uses TRBV30 and TRBJ1-2, with 8 bases matching TRBD1. Trimming removed 1 base from V and 8 bases from J; the gene matches leave 12 bases unexplained. Looking up the germline V gene (reference sequence) yields CDR1 GTSNPN and CDR2 SVGIG. The CDR3 holds 15 amino acids from the cysteine to the phenylalanine. Left in the record is the CDR3 DNA by itself, 45 bases read in frame from the first base.